This T cell receptor beta chain was obtained from a study of T cell responses to AZD1222 COVID-19 vaccine. Pooled in the analysis were second doses at about 4 or about 12 weeks. The method was immunoSEQ multiplex PCR; TCRdb's version includes in-frame clones alone and lacks a portion of them. The repertoire holds under 200,000 clones, around 85% seen once, with around 1.1% in the top ten. Germline assignment: CDR1 MNHEY and CDR2 SMNVEV (reference sequence). V lost 6 bases and J 0 bases, leaving 24 bases between the germline ends. This CDR3 has 19 residues. The chain employs TRBV27 and TRBJ2-4, with unresolved D. The TCR comes from an adult who received the AZD1222 COVID-19 vaccine. The specimen comprised peripheral blood, sampled 28 days after the second AZD1222 dose. The CDR3 DNA follows: TGTGCCAGCAGGTCGTTCATCCGCTCGGGCCAAATAGCCAAAAACATTCAGTACTTC. Translating gives CASRSFIRSGQIAKNIQYF.